Below are 4 T cell receptor beta chains sequenced from a single sample in a study of control samples from healthy donors and cancer patients. Data came from immunoSEQ multiplex PCR; TCRdb stores just in-frame clones and leaves some out. The sample has approximately 94,000 clones, approximately 90% seen once. Sequencing was done on a sample of blood. These receptors were collected from a woman aged 45-65 years in good health.

The chain carries TRBV28 and TRBJ2-2, with D perhaps matching TRBD2 (7 bases). Germline V gene sequence: CDR1 MDHEN, CDR2 SYDVKM. The CDR3 covers 13 residues. Trimming left V 3 bases short and J 13 bases short, with 15 bases between. The CDR3 sequence is CASSLETGGRLFF. DNA for the CDR3: TGTGCCAGCAGTTTGGAGACAGGCGGGAGGCTGTTTTTT. The whole variable domain, filled in from reference TRBV28 and TRBJ2-2, reads DVKVTQSSRYLVKRTGEKVFLECVQDMDHENMFWYRQDPGLGLRLIYFSYDVKMKEKGDIPEGYSVSREKKERFSLILESASTNQTSMYLCASSLETGGRLFFGEGSRLTVL.

This sequence joins TRBV29-1 and TRBJ2-2, with D unresolved. Germline V gives CDR1 SQVTM, CDR2 ANQGSEA. V was clipped by 3 bases and J by 5 bases, with 7 bases between them. This CDR3 is built from 12 residues. The CDR3 nucleotides are TGCAGCGTTGATTGGGGTACCGGGGAGCTGTTTTTT. Translated, it gives CSVDWGTGELFF.

This chain joins TRBV18 and TRBJ1-1, with a weak D call TRBD1 (5 bases). V was pared by 4 bases and J by 4 bases, with 19 bases between. The CDR3 has 16 amino acids. Per germline, CDR1 KGHSH and CDR2 LQKENI. CDR3 loop: CASSLSGTSGVTEAFF. CDR3 nucleotide sequence: TGTGCCAGCTCACTATCCGGGACCTCGGGGGTCACTGAAGCTTTCTTT.

This clone was seen a single time. V and J are TRBV12-3 or TRBV12-4 and TRBJ1-2, with D uncertain. The germline V and J ends were trimmed by 1 base and 8 bases, with 11 bases remaining between them. The CDR3 contains 13 residues. Written as DNA, the CDR3 is TGTGCCAGCAGTTTAGGGGGTACGAACGGCTACACCTTC. Its translation is CASSLGGTNGYTF.